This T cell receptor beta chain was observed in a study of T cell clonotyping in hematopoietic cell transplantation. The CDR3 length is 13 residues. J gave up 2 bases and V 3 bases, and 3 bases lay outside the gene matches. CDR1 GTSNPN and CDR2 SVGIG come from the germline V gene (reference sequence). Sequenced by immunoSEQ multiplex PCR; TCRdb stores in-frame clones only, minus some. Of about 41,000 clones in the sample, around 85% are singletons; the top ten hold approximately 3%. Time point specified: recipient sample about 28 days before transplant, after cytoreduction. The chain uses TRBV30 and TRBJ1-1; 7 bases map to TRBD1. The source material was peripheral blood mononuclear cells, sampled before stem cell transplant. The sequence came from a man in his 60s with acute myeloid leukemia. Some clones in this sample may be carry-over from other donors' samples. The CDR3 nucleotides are TGTGCCTGGAGCCGACAGGGCAACACTGAAGCTTTCTTT. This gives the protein CAWSRQGNTEAFF. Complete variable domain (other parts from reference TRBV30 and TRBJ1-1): SQTIHQWPATLVQPVGSPLSLECTVEGTSNPNLYWYRQAAGRGLQLLFYSVGIGQISSEVPQNLSASRPQDRQFILSSKKLLLSDSGFYLCAWSRQGNTEAFFGQGTRLTVV.